The clone carrying this T cell receptor beta chain appeared a few times. This sample was taken from a study of identical twins. One entry per CDR3 protein, called by TCRdb with MiXCR from the 5' RACE reads. The table shows about 700,000 distinct CDR3 sequences, with 6.1% occurring only once. V shed 5 bases and J shed 6 bases, with 17 bases lying between them. Germline V gives CDR1 SGHAT, CDR2 FQNNGV. CDR3 length: 14 residues. Material: naive T cells sorted from blood. This TCR came from a man between 18 and 29 years old in good health. The chain combines TRBV11-2 with TRBJ2-7; D might be TRBD2 (6 bases). DNA of the CDR3: TGTGCCAGCAGCGACTCCGCGGGGCCGTTCGAGCAGTACGTC. Encoded protein: CASSDSAGPFEQYV.